This T cell receptor (beta chain) came from a study of blood T cell repertoires in COVID-19. Across the whole study: Donors in the United States, Italy and Spain gave samples during acute or convalescent COVID-19.

The repertoire was sequenced with immunoSEQ multiplex PCR; TCRdb's copy has only in-frame clones and lacks some. The sample lists roughly 140,000 clones, approximately 81% occurring once. The Seattle patients, enrolled during active infection, were followed longitudinally. There are 16 residues in the CDR3. V shed 4 bases, J shed 4 bases, and the junction held 12 bases outside the gene matches. Looked up from germline, CDR1 is MGHRA and CDR2 is YSYEKL. The chain joins TRBV4-1 to TRBJ2-5; 7 nucleotides line up with TRBD1. Sequenced input: peripheral blood. The clonotype originates from a woman in her fifties or sixties with COVID-19, enrolled during active disease. This CDR3 reads CASSLLRDSVGETQYF. CDR3 in DNA: TGCGCCAGCAGCCTACTCCGGGACAGCGTAGGAGAGACCCAGTACTTC.